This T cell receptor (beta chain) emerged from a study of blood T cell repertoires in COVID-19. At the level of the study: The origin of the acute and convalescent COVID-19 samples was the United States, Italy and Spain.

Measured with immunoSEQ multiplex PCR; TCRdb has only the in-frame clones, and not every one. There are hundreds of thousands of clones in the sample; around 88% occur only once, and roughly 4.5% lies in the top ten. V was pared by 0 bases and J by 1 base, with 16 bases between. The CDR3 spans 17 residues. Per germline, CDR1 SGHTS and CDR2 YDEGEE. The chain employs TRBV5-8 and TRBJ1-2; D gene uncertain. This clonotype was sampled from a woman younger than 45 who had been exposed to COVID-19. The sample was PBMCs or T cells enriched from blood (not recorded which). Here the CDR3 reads CASSLAADSAFNYGYTF. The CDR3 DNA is TGTGCCAGCAGCTTGGCGGCGGACTCAGCTTTTAACTATGGCTACACCTTC.